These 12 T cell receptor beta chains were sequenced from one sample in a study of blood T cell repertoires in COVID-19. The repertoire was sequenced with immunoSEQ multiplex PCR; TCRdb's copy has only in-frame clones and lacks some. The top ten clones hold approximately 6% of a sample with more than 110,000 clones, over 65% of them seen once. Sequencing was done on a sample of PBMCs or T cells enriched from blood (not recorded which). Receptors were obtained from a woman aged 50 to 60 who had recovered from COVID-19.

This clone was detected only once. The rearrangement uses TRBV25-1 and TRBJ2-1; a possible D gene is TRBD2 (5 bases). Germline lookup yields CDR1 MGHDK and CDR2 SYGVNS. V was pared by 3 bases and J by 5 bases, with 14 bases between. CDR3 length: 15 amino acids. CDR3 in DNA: TGTGCCAGCAGTGATTTAGGTCGGGGAGACAATGAGCAGTTCTTC. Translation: CASSDLGRGDNEQFF.

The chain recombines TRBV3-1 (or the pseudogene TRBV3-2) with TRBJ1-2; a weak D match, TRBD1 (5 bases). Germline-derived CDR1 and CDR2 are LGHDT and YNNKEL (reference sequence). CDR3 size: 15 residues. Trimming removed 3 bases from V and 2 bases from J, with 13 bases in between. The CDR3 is CASSHQGAPNYGYTF. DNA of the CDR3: TGTGCCAGCAGCCATCAAGGGGCCCCCAACTATGGCTACACCTTC.

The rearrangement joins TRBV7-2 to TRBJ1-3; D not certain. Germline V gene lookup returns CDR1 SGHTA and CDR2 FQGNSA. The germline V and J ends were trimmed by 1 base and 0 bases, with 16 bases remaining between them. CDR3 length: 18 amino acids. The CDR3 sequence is CASSLVRAGGISGNTIYF. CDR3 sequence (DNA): TGTGCCAGCAGCTTAGTACGGGCAGGAGGAATCTCTGGAAACACCATATATTTT.

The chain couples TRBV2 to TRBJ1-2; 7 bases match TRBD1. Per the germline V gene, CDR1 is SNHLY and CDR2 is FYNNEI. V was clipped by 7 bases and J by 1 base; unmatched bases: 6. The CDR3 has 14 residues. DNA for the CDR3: TGTGCCAGCACAGGGGGGTTTAGTAACTATGGCTACACCTTC. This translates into CASTGGFSNYGYTF. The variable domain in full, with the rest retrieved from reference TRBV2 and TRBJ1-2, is EPEVTQTPSHQVTQMGQEVILRCVPISNHLYFYWYRQILGQKVEFLVSFYNNEISEKSEIFDDQFSVERPDGSNFTLKIRSTKLEDSAMYFCASTGGFSNYGYTFGSGTRLTVV.

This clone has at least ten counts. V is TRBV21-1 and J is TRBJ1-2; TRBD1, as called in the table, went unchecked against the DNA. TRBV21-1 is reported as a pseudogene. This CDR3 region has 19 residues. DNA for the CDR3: TGTGCCAGCAGCAAAGAGAAGAGGGACAGGGGCGGATCTAACTATGGCTACACCTTC. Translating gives CASSKEKRDRGGSNYGYTF.

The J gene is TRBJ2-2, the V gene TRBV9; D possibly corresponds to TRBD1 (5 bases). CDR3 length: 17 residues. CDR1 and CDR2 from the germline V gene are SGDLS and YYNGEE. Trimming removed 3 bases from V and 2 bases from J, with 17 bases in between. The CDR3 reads CASSATTASVNTGELFF. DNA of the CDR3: TGTGCCAGCAGCGCCACGACAGCCAGCGTAAACACCGGGGAGCTGTTTTTT.

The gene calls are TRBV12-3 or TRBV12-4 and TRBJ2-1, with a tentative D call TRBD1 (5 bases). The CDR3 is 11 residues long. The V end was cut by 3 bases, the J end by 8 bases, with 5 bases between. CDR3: CASSLTDEQFF. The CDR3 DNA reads TGTGCCAGCAGTTTGACAGATGAGCAGTTCTTC.

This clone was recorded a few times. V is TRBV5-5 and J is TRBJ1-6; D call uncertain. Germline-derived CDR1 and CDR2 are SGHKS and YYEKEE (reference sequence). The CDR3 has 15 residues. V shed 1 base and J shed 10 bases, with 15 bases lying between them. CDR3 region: CASSLFASGSSPLHF. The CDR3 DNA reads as TGTGCCAGCAGCTTGTTTGCGTCAGGATCATCACCCCTCCACTTT.

The CDR3 sequence: CASSRGVDEQYF. CDR3 nucleotides: TGTGCCAGCAGCCGGGGGGTGGACGAGCAGTACTTC. The V call is TRBV5-4, the J call TRBJ2-7, with 7 bases lining up with TRBD2. Germline loops: CDR1 SGHNT, CDR2 YYREEE (reference sequence). J lost 5 bases, V lost 4 bases, and 3 bases had no gene match. This CDR3 has 12 amino acids.

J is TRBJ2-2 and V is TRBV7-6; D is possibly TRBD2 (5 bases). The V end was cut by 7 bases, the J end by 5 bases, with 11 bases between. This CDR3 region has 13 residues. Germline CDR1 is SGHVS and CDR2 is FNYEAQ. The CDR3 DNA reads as TGTGCCAGCACACCGGGGAAAACCGGGGAGCTGTTTTTT. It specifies CASTPGKTGELFF.

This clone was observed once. In nucleotides, the CDR3 is TGTGCCAGCGCAGACTGGGACAGGCAGAACCAGCATTTT. Translating gives CASADWDRQNQHF. The V call is TRBV12-3 or TRBV12-4, the J call TRBJ1-5, with TRBD1 matching 8 bases. V gave up 8 bases and J gave up 12 bases; unmatched junction bases: 12. The CDR3 contains 13 residues.

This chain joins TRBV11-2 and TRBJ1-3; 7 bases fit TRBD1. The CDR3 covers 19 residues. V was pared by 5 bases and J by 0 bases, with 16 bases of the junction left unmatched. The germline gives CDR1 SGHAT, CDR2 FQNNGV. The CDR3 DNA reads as TGTGCCAGCAGCACTAAAACAGGGAGGACAGGCGTCTCTGGAAACACCATATATTTT. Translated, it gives CASSTKTGRTGVSGNTIYF.